The next 8 T cell receptor beta chains were all read from a single sample in a study of blood T cell repertoires in COVID-19. Sequencing was performed with immunoSEQ multiplex PCR; in TCRdb, only in-frame clones are kept and a portion is missing. The table lists 300,000 or so clones, roughly 86% of them singletons. The source material was peripheral blood. All receptors derive from a woman between 45 and 60 years old who had recovered from COVID-19.

The chain uses TRBV2 and TRBJ1-5; D not certain. The V gene lost 7 bases and the J gene lost 0 bases, with 13 bases spanning the gap. The CDR3 sequence is 15 residues long. Germline lookup yields CDR1 SNHLY and CDR2 FYNNEI. CDR3 sequence: CASILQRNSNQPQHF. The CDR3 DNA follows: TGTGCCAGCATTTTACAGAGAAATAGCAATCAGCCCCAGCATTTT.

The gene calls are TRBV6-2 or TRBV6-3 and TRBJ1-2; 7 bases are shared with TRBD1. CDR3 length: 13 residues. V was pared by 5 bases and J by 2 bases, with 2 bases of the junction left unmatched. Germline V gene sequence: CDR1 MNHEY, CDR2 SVGEGT. The CDR3 here is CASSPQGNYGYTF. CDR3 sequence (DNA): TGTGCCAGCAGTCCACAGGGGAACTATGGCTACACCTTC.

The rearrangement joins TRBV27 to TRBJ1-2; no clear D gene. V dropped 6 bases and J dropped 4 bases, with 21 bases sitting between them. The germline V gene has CDR1 MNHEY and CDR2 SMNVEV (reference sequence). The CDR3 sequence is 16 residues long. The CDR3 spells CASRISFGSKIYGYTF. CDR3 sequence (DNA): TGTGCCAGCAGGATATCTTTCGGGTCGAAGATCTATGGCTACACCTTC.

CDR3 loop: CASSRLGDGYTF. The CDR3 DNA sequence: TGCGCCAGCAGCCGCCTCGGGGATGGCTACACCTTC. This chain uses TRBV4-1 with TRBJ1-2; D is uncertain. Germline lookup yields CDR1 MGHRA and CDR2 YSYEKL. Trimming left V 4 bases short and J 6 bases short, with 9 bases between. This CDR3 region has 12 residues.

J is TRBJ1-6 and V is TRBV6-1; 8 bases are a match to TRBD1. Germline CDR1 and CDR2: MNHNS and SASEGT. The V gene end was trimmed by 5 bases and the J gene end by 9 bases; junction bases not matched to a gene: 6. The CDR3 is 14 residues long. For the CDR3, the DNA is TGTGCCAGCAGTAGAGACAGGGGTAGTTCACCCCTCCACTTT. Translating gives CASSRDRGSSPLHF.

This chain uses TRBV11-2 with TRBJ1-6; D may be TRBD1 (5 bases). Germline lookup yields CDR1 SGHAT and CDR2 FQNNGV. The V gene lost 1 base and the J gene lost 6 bases, with 7 bases spanning the gap. This CDR3 has 14 amino acids. The CDR3 region has the DNA TGTGCCAGCAGCTTAGCTCAGGGTAATTCACCCCTCCACTTT. The encoded protein is CASSLAQGNSPLHF.

The chain links TRBV15 to TRBJ2-1, with TRBD2 matching 10 bases. Trimming at V came to 2 bases and at J to 0 bases, leaving 4 bases not matched to a gene. CDR3 length: 17 residues. The germline CDR1 and CDR2 sequences are LNHNV and YYDKDF (reference sequence). DNA for the CDR3: TGTGCCACCAGCAGAAGGACTAGCGGAAGCTCCTACAATGAGCAGTTCTTC. Translated, it gives CATSRRTSGSSYNEQFF.

This clone showed up just once. The chain links TRBV19 to TRBJ1-2, with TRBD1 matching 7 bases. J gave up 2 bases and V 4 bases, and 7 bases lay outside the gene matches. Germline V gives CDR1 LNHDA, CDR2 SQIVND (reference sequence). The CDR3 is made up of 15 amino acids. The CDR3 is CASSNQDRRNYGYTF. In DNA form, the CDR3 reads TGTGCCAGTAGTAACCAGGACAGGAGAAACTATGGCTACACCTTC.